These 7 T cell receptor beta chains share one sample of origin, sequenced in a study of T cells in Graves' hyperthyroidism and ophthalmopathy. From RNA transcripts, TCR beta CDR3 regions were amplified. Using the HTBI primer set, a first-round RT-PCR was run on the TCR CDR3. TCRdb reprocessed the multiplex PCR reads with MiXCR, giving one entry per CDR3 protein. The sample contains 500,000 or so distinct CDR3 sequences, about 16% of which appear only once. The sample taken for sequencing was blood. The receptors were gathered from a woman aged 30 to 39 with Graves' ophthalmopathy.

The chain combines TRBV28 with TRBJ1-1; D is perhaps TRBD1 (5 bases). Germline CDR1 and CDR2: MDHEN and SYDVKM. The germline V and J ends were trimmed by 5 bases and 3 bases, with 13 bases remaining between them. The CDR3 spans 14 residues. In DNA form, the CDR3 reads TGTGCCAGCAGTGAGTCAGGGCGGGACACTGAAGCTTTCTTT. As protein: CASSESGRDTEAFF.

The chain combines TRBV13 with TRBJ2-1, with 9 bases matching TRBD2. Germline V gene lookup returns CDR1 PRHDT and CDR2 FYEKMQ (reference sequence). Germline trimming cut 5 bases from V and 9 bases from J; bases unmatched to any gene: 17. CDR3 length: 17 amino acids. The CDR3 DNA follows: TGTGCCAGCAGCCAAACTGACCGGACTAGCGAGTTGGTTGAGCAGTTCTTC. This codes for CASSQTDRTSELVEQFF. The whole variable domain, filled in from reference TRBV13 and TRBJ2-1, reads AAGVIQSPRHLIKEKRETATLKCYPIPRHDTVYWYQQGPGQDPQFLISFYEKMQSDKGSIPDRFSAQQFSDYHSELNMSSLELGDSALYFCASSQTDRTSELVEQFFGPGTRLTVL.

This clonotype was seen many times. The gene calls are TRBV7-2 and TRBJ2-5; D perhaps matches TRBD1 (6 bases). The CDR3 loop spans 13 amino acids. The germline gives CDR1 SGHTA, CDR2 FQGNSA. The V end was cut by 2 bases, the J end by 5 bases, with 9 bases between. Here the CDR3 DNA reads TGTGCCAGCAGCTTAAGCACAGGGGAGACCCAGTACTTC. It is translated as CASSLSTGETQYF.

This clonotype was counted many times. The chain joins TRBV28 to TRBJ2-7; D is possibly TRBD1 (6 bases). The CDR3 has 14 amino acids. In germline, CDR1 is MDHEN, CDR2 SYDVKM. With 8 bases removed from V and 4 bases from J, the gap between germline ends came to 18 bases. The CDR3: CASCEPGQLYEQYF. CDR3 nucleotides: TGTGCCAGCTGTGAGCCGGGACAACTTTACGAGCAGTACTTC.

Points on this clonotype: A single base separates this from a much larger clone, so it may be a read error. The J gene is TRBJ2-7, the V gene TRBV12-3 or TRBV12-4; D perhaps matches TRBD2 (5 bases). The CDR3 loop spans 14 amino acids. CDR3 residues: CASGLSGQDYGQYF. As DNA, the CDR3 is TGTGCCAGCGGATTGAGCGGCCAAGACTACGGGCAGTACTTC.

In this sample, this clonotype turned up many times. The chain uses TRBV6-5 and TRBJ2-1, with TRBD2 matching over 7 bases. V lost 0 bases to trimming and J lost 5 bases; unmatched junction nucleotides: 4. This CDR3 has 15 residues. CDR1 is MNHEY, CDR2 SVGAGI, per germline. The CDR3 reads CASSYSNAGDNEQFF. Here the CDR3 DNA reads TGTGCCAGCAGTTACTCGAACGCGGGGGACAATGAGCAGTTCTTC.

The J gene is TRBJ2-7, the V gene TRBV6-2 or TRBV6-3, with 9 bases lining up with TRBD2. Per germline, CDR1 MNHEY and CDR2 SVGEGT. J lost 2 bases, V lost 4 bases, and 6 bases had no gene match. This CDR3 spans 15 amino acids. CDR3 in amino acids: CASSSPRGGAYEQYF. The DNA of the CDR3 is TGTGCCAGCAGTTCCCCGCGGGGGGGGGCCTACGAGCAGTACTTC.